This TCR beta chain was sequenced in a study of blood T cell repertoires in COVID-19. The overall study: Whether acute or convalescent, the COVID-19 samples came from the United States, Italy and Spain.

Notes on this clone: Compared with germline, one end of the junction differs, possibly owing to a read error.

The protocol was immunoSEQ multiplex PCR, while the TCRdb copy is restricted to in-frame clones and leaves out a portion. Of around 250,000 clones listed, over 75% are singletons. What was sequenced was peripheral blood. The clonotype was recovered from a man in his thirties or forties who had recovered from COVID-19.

In DNA, the CDR3 is TGTGCCAGCTCGCCACCAAACGCCGGGACAGGGGTCCCCCCCGGTAATGAAAAACTGTTTTTT. This codes for CASSPPNAGTGVPPGNEKLFF. V gene TRBV18 combines with J gene TRBJ1-4; TRBD1 agrees at 10 bases. The germline CDR1 and CDR2 sequences are KGHSH and LQKENI. The CDR3 spans 21 residues.